A selection of T cell receptor beta chains follows, all from one sample in a study of blood T cell repertoires in COVID-19. Only in-frame clones appear in the TCRdb table, and some are missing; sequencing was by immunoSEQ multiplex PCR. The sample shows over 250,000 clones, approximately 91% of them seen only once. Sequenced: peripheral blood. The receptors here all came from a person aged 18 to 35 with COVID-19, enrolled during active disease. The CDR3 runs from the conserved cysteine through the conserved F or W. D genes are given only for firm matches. Where a row states a size, it is once, few, many or the class of an expanded clone; other rows omit it.

TRBJ2-1	TRBV27	.	.	TGTGCCAGCAGCTCCACATTGATAATGAATGAGCAGTTCTTC	CASSSTLIMNEQFF
TRBJ1-1	TRBV25-1	.	.	TGTGCCAGCAGTGACCAGGGGCTCACTGAAGCTTTCTTT	CASSDQGLTEAFF
TRBJ2-7	TRBV6-1	.	.	TGTGCCAGCAGTGAACTAGGCCACGAGCAGTACTTC	CASSELGHEQYF
TRBJ2-3	TRBV7-3	TRBD2	.	TGTGCCAGCAGCTTAATGGGCGGGAGCGGGACAGATACGCAGTATTTT	CASSLMGGSGTDTQYF
TRBJ1-2	TRBV24-1	TRBD1	.	TGTGCCACCAGTGCCGTTACAGGGGCAGGCTATGGCTACACCTTC	CATSAVTGAGYGYTF
TRBJ1-1	TRBV18	.	.	TGTGCCAGCTCACCACTATGGGAGAGCGCCTACCCTGAAGCTTTCTTT	CASSPLWESAYPEAFF
TRBJ2-3	TRBV30	TRBD1	.	TGTGCCATGGACAGGCAAGTCTCTACAGATACGCAGTATTTT	CAMDRQVSTDTQYF
TRBJ2-7	TRBV4-1	.	.	TGCGCCAGCAGGCAGGTGGGAGATTACGAGCAGTACTTC	CASRQVGDYEQYF
TRBJ2-7	TRBV11-2	TRBD1	few	TGTGCCAGCAGCTTGTCGACAGGGGGCTACGAGCAGTACTTC	CASSLSTGGYEQYF
TRBJ2-7	TRBV28	.	.	TGTGCCAGCAGTTTAAGGGCTCAGGGGTGGTACGAGCAGTACTTC	CASSLRAQGWYEQYF
TRBJ2-1	TRBV4-1	TRBD2	.	TGCGCCAGCAGCCCAGGACTAGCCAGTAGTGAGCAGTTCTTC	CASSPGLASSEQFF
TRBJ1-5	TRBV28	TRBD1	.	TGTGCCAGCAGCCCAAGGGACAGGGCGTCTTATAGCAATCAGCCCCAGCATTTT	CASSPRDRASYSNQPQHF
TRBJ1-3	TRBV5-1	.	.	TGCGCCAGCAGCTTGGAATCAGGAAACACCATATATTTT	CASSLESGNTIYF
TRBJ2-7	TRBV15	TRBD1	.	TGTGCCACCAGCAGACCAAGGACAGGGGGTGTCAACGAGCAGTACTTC	CATSRPRTGGVNEQYF
TRBJ2-7	TRBV12-3/TRBV12-4	.	.	TGTGCCAGCAGCAGAAGATTCTACGAGCAGTACTTC	CASSRRFYEQYF
TRBJ1-5	TRBV3-1/TRBV3-2	TRBD1	once	TGTGCCAGCAACTGCCGGGACAGGGCCTCCGGTCAGCCCCAGCATTTT	CASNCRDRASGQPQHF
TRBJ2-1	TRBV27	.	.	TGTGCCACACAACAGGGAATAAATGAGCAGTTCTTC	CATQQGINEQFF
TRBJ2-2	TRBV19	TRBD2	.	TGTGCCACGGATGGGGGGGTGAACACCGGGGAGCTGTTTTTT	CATDGGVNTGELFF
TRBJ2-7	TRBV29-1	TRBD2	.	TGCAGCGTCGCGGGACTAGCGGGCGCCTACGAGCAGTACTTC	CSVAGLAGAYEQYF
TRBJ2-6	TRBV19	.	.	TGTGCCAGTAGTATGAGCCTTTTCTCTGGGGCCAACGTCCTGACTTTC	CASSMSLFSGANVLTF
TRBJ2-3	TRBV9	.	.	TGTGCCAGCAGCGTAGTAGGGGCTAGCACAGATACGCAGTATTTT	CASSVVGASTDTQYF
TRBJ2-3	TRBV9	.	.	TGTGCCAGCAGCGTAACCCCAGGGATTTACACAGATACGCAGTATTTT	CASSVTPGIYTDTQYF
TRBJ2-3	TRBV27	.	.	TGTGCCAGCAGTTTGAACTACGGGACAGATACGCAGTATTTT	CASSLNYGTDTQYF
TRBJ1-5	TRBV2	.	.	TGTGCCAGCAGCCTGTCTCAGCCCCAGCATTTT	CASSLSQPQHF
TRBJ2-1	TRBV4-1	TRBD2	.	TGCGCCAGCAGCCAAGCTAGGCCTAGCGGGAGGGGCAATGAGCAGTTCTTC	CASSQARPSGRGNEQFF
TRBJ2-3	TRBV7-2	.	.	TGTGCCAGCAGCTTAGGTCTCGGCACAGATACGCAGTATTTT	CASSLGLGTDTQYF
TRBJ2-5	TRBV4-3	.	.	TGCGCCAGCAGCCAAGATTTCCTAAAGGAGACCCAGTACTTC	CASSQDFLKETQYF
TRBJ2-7	TRBV29-1	.	.	TGCAGCGTTGAAGACTCCGGGAGAGGATACGAGCAGTACTTC	CSVEDSGRGYEQYF
TRBJ2-7	TRBV14	TRBD2	.	TGTGCCAGCAGCAAACAGTCGGGCGGGAGGCTCTACGAGCAGTACTTC	CASSKQSGGRLYEQYF
TRBJ1-1	TRBV10-3	TRBD1	.	TGTGCCATCAGTGAGGTTGGACAGGGGGTGAGCACTGAAGCTTTCTTT	CAISEVGQGVSTEAFF
TRBJ2-2	TRBV24-1	.	.	TGTGCCACCAGTGACGGGACTCATCAGGGCACCGGGGAGCTGTTTTTT	CATSDGTHQGTGELFF
TRBJ2-2	TRBV10-3	TRBD2	.	TGTGCCATCAGCGTAGCGGGAGGGCCGATCACCGGGGAGCTGTTTTTT	CAISVAGGPITGELFF
TRBJ2-7	TRBV15	.	.	TGTGCCACCAGCAGAGAGAGGCAGACGGCGTACGAGCAGTACTTC	CATSRERQTAYEQYF
TRBJ2-1	TRBV4-1	TRBD1	.	TGCGCCAGCAGCCTACCAGGAGGGACAGGCCGAAGCGGCTCCTACAATGAGCAGTTCTTC	CASSLPGGTGRSGSYNEQFF
TRBJ2-7	TRBV6-1	.	.	TGTGCCAGCAGTGAGTACCCAGGGGGGTGGTACGAGCAGTACTTC	CASSEYPGGWYEQYF
TRBJ1-3	TRBV6-6	TRBD1	.	TGTGCCAGCAGTTACATAGGGGGCCGGACCATATATTTT	CASSYIGGRTIYF
TRBJ2-2	TRBV5-4	.	.	TGTGCCAGCAGCTTGGTCGGCGGCACCGGGGAGCTGTTTTTT	CASSLVGGTGELFF
TRBJ2-1	TRBV7-9	.	.	TGTGCCAGCAGCTCCTCATGGCGGGACAATGAGCAGTTCTTC	CASSSSWRDNEQFF
TRBJ1-4	TRBV6-5	.	.	TGTGCCAGCAGTTCCCCGACAGACGAAAAACTGTTTTTT	CASSSPTDEKLFF
TRBJ2-2	TRBV13	TRBD2	once	TGTGCCAGCAGCTTGCCGGGACTAGCGGGAGGTGGCGGGGAGCTGTTTTTT	CASSLPGLAGGGGELFF
TRBJ2-1	TRBV12-5	TRBD1	.	TGTGCTAGTGGGGGCGTTGGCTCGGACAGGCACACTGAGCAGTTCTTC	CASGGVGSDRHTEQFF
TRBJ2-2	TRBV6-2/TRBV6-3	.	.	TGTGCCAGCAGTTTCGTCGGCCCTCGCGGCGGCGGGGAGCTGTTTTTT	CASSFVGPRGGGELFF